These 24 T cell receptor beta chains came from one sample sequenced in a study of human T cells and chemical hapten exposure. TCRdb called the RACE reads again in MiXCR, with one record for every CDR3 protein. The data show about 380,000 distinct CDR3 sequences, more than 5% seen once. Time point: patch test 2, 6 weeks after DPC sensitization. The treatment: therapeutic diphenylcyclopropenone sensitization with weekly scalp DPC. Here the sequenced sample was whole blood, taken in connection with sensitization to the hapten diphenylcyclopropenone (DPC). The receptors stem from a woman under 30 with alopecia areata. Some clones in this sample may be carry-over from other donors' samples.

This clonotype occurred a few times. The chain joins TRBV4-3 to TRBJ2-3; no reliable D call. Germline V gene data show CDR1 as LGHNA and CDR2 as YSLEER. Trimming removed 0 bases from V and 0 bases from J, with 13 bases in between. This CDR3 has 17 amino acids. The CDR3 is CASSQDRAAISTDTQYF. In DNA form, the CDR3 reads TGCGCCAGCAGCCAAGATAGGGCTGCGATAAGCACAGATACGCAGTATTTT.

The chain carries TRBV29-1 and TRBJ1-1; D is ambiguous. The V end was cut by 4 bases, the J end by 4 bases, with 7 bases between. This CDR3 contains 11 residues. Germline V lookup: CDR1 SQVTM, CDR2 ANQGSEA. The CDR3 DNA follows: TGCAGCGTTGTTGTGGCCACTGAAGCTTTCTTT. It is translated as CSVVVATEAFF. The full variable domain, completed using reference TRBV29-1 and TRBJ1-1, is SAVISQKPSRDICQRGTSLTIQCQVDSQVTMMFWYRQQPGQSLTLIATANQGSEATYESGFVIDKFPISRPNLTFSTLTVSNMSPEDSSIYLCSVVVATEAFFGQGTRLTVV.

V usage is TRBV20-1 and J usage is TRBJ1-1; D possibly corresponds to TRBD1 (5 bases). CDR3 length equals 13 residues. Per the germline V gene, CDR1 is DFQATT and CDR2 is SNEGSKA (reference sequence). The V end was cut by 7 bases, the J end by 1 base, with 13 bases between. This CDR3 is CSGGRQANTEAFF. CDR3 nucleotides: TGCAGTGGGGGACGGCAGGCGAACACTGAAGCTTTCTTT.

This CDR3 is CASSQRASYNEQFF. The CDR3 nucleotides are TGTGCCAGCAGTCAGCGGGCCAGCTACAATGAGCAGTTCTTC. The rearrangement links TRBV6-5 to TRBJ2-1; tentative D call: TRBD2 (6 bases). Germline V gene lookup returns CDR1 MNHEY and CDR2 SVGAGI. Trimming took 5 bases from V and 3 from J, leaving 11 bases between them. The CDR3 runs 14 residues.

The rearrangement links TRBV24-1 to TRBJ2-2, with D possibly TRBD1 on 7 matching bases. Trimming pared 6 bases from V and 3 bases from J, leaving 13 bases between. Looked up from germline, CDR1 is KGHDR and CDR2 is SFDVKD. The CDR3 spans 15 residues. As DNA, the CDR3 is TGTGCCACCAGTCCCACAGGGGAGGACACCGGGGAGCTGTTTTTT. Its protein is CATSPTGEDTGELFF.

Only a few counts were recorded for this clonotype. The gene calls are TRBV5-1 and TRBJ2-3, with TRBD1 matching over 9 bases. After removal of 5 bases from V and 4 bases from J, the junction contained 5 bases not matched to a gene. CDR3 length: 14 residues. Per the germline V gene, CDR1 is SGHRS and CDR2 is YFSETQ. In DNA form, the CDR3 reads TGCGCCAGCAGACCGGGACAGGGCGCAGATACGCAGTATTTT. It translates to CASRPGQGADTQYF.

This chain joins TRBV27 and TRBJ2-5, with TRBD1 as a possible D gene (5 bases). Trimming removed 6 bases from V and 4 bases from J, with 15 bases in between. The CDR3 contains 14 residues. Germline assignment: CDR1 MNHEY and CDR2 SMNVEV (reference sequence). DNA for the CDR3: TGTGCCAGCAGAGACAGCGAGGATCGAGAGACCCAGTACTTC. Protein: CASRDSEDRETQYF.

This clonotype was detected a few times. V is TRBV6-5 and J is TRBJ1-4, with 8 bases that match TRBD1. Looked up from germline, CDR1 is MNHEY and CDR2 is SVGAGI. There are 15 residues in the CDR3. With V trimmed by 4 bases and J by 5 bases, 6 bases remained unmatched. The CDR3 DNA is TGTGCCAGCAGTTTGTCGACAGGGGTAAATGAAAAACTGTTTTTT. Its protein product is CASSLSTGVNEKLFF.

In its sample, this clonotype was seen many times. The J gene is TRBJ1-1, the V gene TRBV20-1, with 8 bases that match TRBD1. With V trimmed by 3 bases and J by 2 bases, 2 bases remained unmatched. Germline lookup yields CDR1 DFQATT and CDR2 SNEGSKA (reference sequence). CDR3 length: 13 amino acids. In DNA form, the CDR3 reads TGCAGTGCTAGGACAGGGGCAAACACTGAAGCTTTCTTT. As protein: CSARTGANTEAFF.

In this sample, this clonotype turned up a few times. Here the CDR3 DNA reads TGTGCCAGCAGCTTAAGCCTAGCGTTCTACGAGCAGTACTTC. As protein: CASSLSLAFYEQYF. The gene calls are TRBV7-9 and TRBJ2-7, with D perhaps matching TRBD2 (6 bases). Germline-derived CDR1 and CDR2 are SEHNR and FQNEAQ (reference sequence). Trimming shortened V by 2 bases and J by 3 bases, and 11 bases separated the two germline ends. The CDR3 runs to 14 residues.

This clonotype was counted many times. The V gene is TRBV6-2 or TRBV6-3, the J gene TRBJ1-3; unclear D gene. The germline V and J ends were trimmed by 7 bases and 0 bases, with 10 bases remaining between them. The germline gives CDR1 MNHEY, CDR2 SVGEGT. The CDR3 extends over 14 amino acids. CDR3 in amino acids: CASTPGVSGNTIYF. DNA for the CDR3: TGTGCCAGCACTCCTGGGGTCTCTGGAAACACCATATATTTT.

The genes are TRBV20-1 and TRBJ1-5; 8 nucleotides match TRBD1. This CDR3 has 15 residues. J gave up 2 bases and V 2 bases, and 5 bases lay outside the gene matches. Germline V gene sequence: CDR1 DFQATT, CDR2 SNEGSKA (reference sequence). The CDR3: CSARPGTGRNQPQHF. The CDR3 DNA follows: TGCAGTGCTAGACCCGGGACAGGCCGCAATCAGCCCCAGCATTTT.

This clonotype was counted a few times. The V call is TRBV5-1, the J call TRBJ1-1; D is perhaps TRBD1 (5 bases). V was shortened by 1 base and J by 7 bases, with 11 bases between the two germline ends. In germline, CDR1 is SGHRS, CDR2 YFSETQ. This CDR3 comprises 13 residues. CDR3 DNA: TGCGCCAGCAGCTTGCGGCAGGGCGGTGAAGCTTTCTTT. It is translated as CASSLRQGGEAFF.

The genes are TRBV29-1 and TRBJ1-2; 7 positions agree with TRBD1. After removal of 5 bases from V and 4 bases from J, the junction contained 4 bases not matched to a gene. There are 12 residues in the CDR3. The germline V gene encodes CDR1 SQVTM and CDR2 ANQGSEA. CDR3: CSVPDRSYGYTF. The DNA of the CDR3 is TGCAGCGTTCCGGACAGGAGCTATGGCTACACCTTC.

The chain carries TRBV20-1 and TRBJ1-2; D call uncertain. Trimming shortened V by 5 bases and J by 4 bases, and 20 bases separated the two germline ends. Germline V gene data show CDR1 as DFQATT and CDR2 as SNEGSKA (reference sequence). The CDR3 is 15 amino acids. The CDR3 reads CSALIPLEGLYGYTF. The CDR3 DNA is TGCAGTGCTCTAATTCCCCTGGAGGGCCTCTATGGCTACACCTTC.

This clonotype turned up a few times. The chain joins TRBV7-9 to TRBJ1-5; D is possibly TRBD1 (5 bases). Trimming took off 2 bases at V and 7 bases at J, with 18 bases between the two ends. The germline V gene encodes CDR1 SEHNR and CDR2 FQNEAQ (reference sequence). This CDR3 spans 16 amino acids. The CDR3 nucleotides are TGTGCCAGCAGCTTAATTAGTGGGCAGGGCGGCCAGCCCCAGCATTTT. It codes for CASSLISGQGGQPQHF. Together with reference TRBV7-9 and TRBJ1-5, the CDR3 gives the full variable domain: DTGVSQNPRHKITKRGQNVTFRCDPISEHNRLYWYRQTLGQGPEFLTYFQNEAQLEKSRLLSDRFSAERPKGSFSTLEIQRTEQGDSAMYLCASSLISGQGGQPQHFGDGTRLSIL.

The V gene is TRBV20-1, the J gene TRBJ2-7; the match to TRBD2 covers 7 bases. V shed 7 bases, J shed 2 bases, and the junction held 2 bases outside the gene matches. The CDR3 length is 11 residues. Germline CDR1 reads DFQATT; CDR2 reads SNEGSKA (reference sequence). CDR3 residues: CSVRGAYEQYF. The DNA of the CDR3 is TGCAGTGTCCGGGGGGCCTACGAGCAGTACTTC.

The table lists this clonotype with many counts. This rearrangement joins TRBV7-9 to TRBJ2-5; a weak D match, TRBD1 (5 bases). Trimming shortened V by 5 bases and J by 4 bases, and 14 bases separated the two germline ends. The V gene's germline CDR1 is SEHNR and CDR2 FQNEAQ (reference sequence). The CDR3 runs 14 residues. The DNA of the CDR3 is TGTGCCAGCAGCCCCCCGATACAGGTAGAGACCCAGTACTTC. Translated, it gives CASSPPIQVETQYF.

This clonotype was seen a few times. The chain joins TRBV5-1 to TRBJ2-3, with 8 bases lining up with TRBD2. J gave up 0 bases and V 8 bases, and 5 bases lay outside the gene matches. The germline V gene encodes CDR1 SGHRS and CDR2 YFSETQ. The CDR3 is made up of 14 amino acids. CDR3 nucleotides: TGCGCCAGTTACGGGGGGGCTAGCACAGATACGCAGTATTTT. It yields the protein CASYGGASTDTQYF.

This clonotype appeared many times. The rearrangement joins TRBV4-2 to TRBJ2-1; 8 bases match TRBD2. V was pared by 4 bases and J by 4 bases, with 9 bases of the junction left unmatched. CDR3 length: 16 residues. CDR1 and CDR2 from the germline V gene are LGHNA and YNFKEQ. The CDR3 region is CASSRKMAGGYNEQFF. The CDR3, as DNA: TGTGCCAGCAGCCGGAAAATGGCGGGGGGATACAATGAGCAGTTCTTC.

This clonotype was seen repeatedly, ten times or more. CDR3 protein: CASSQGLPYGYTF. CDR3 nucleotides: TGTGCCAGCTCGCAGGGCTTACCCTATGGCTACACCTTC. The chain employs TRBV25-1 and TRBJ1-2; D is possibly TRBD1 (5 bases). Germline CDR1 MGHDK, CDR2 SYGVNS. Between the trimmed V and J ends, which lost 8 bases and 4 bases, there was a span of 14 bases. The CDR3 length is 13 residues.

In its sample, this clonotype was seen many times. The V call is TRBV7-6, the J call TRBJ2-1; D is uncertain. Deletions cut 2 bases from V and 9 bases from J, with 11 bases between. This CDR3 is built from 13 residues. CDR1 is SGHVS and CDR2 is FNYEAQ in the germline V gene. The CDR3 protein is CASSLSQRLEQFF. Written as DNA, the CDR3 is TGTGCCAGCAGCTTATCCCAGCGCCTTGAGCAGTTCTTC.

This clonotype was counted only a few times. The CDR3 coding sequence is TGTGCCAGCCAGACGGCTAGCGGGTACTACGAGCAGTACTTC. Translated, it gives CASQTASGYYEQYF. The chain links TRBV7-9 to TRBJ2-7; TRBD2 matches at 8 bases. Per germline, CDR1 SEHNR and CDR2 FQNEAQ (reference sequence). The V and J ends lost 8 bases and 3 bases, in that order; junction bases with no gene match: 9. The CDR3 contains 14 residues.

The table lists this clonotype with many counts. This chain joins TRBV11-3 and TRBJ1-4; D unresolved. Trimming removed 2 bases from V and 6 bases from J, with 7 bases in between. The CDR3 runs to 13 residues. CDR1 is SGHNT, CDR2 YENEEA, per germline. This CDR3 reads CASSLMGDEKLFF. The CDR3 DNA follows: TGTGCCAGCAGCTTAATGGGTGATGAAAAACTGTTTTTT.